The clone carrying this T cell receptor (beta chain) was seen once. This sample is part of a study of blood T cell repertoires in COVID-19. Sequencing was performed with immunoSEQ multiplex PCR; in TCRdb, only in-frame clones are kept and a portion is missing. The sample includes roughly 70,000 clones, roughly 87% seen only once; the top ten take about 30%. This CDR3 is built from 17 residues. CDR1 and CDR2 from the germline V gene are SGDLS and YYNGEE. With V trimmed by 1 base and J by 1 base, 4 bases remained unmatched. This TCR was recovered from a woman older than 75 with active or convalescent COVID-19. The sample comprised peripheral blood. The chain employs TRBV9 and TRBJ2-2, with 10 positions matching TRBD2. CDR3 protein: CASSVQRGGLNTGELFF. The CDR3 region has the DNA TGTGCCAGCAGCGTACAGCGGGGGGGCCTGAACACCGGGGAGCTGTTTTTT.